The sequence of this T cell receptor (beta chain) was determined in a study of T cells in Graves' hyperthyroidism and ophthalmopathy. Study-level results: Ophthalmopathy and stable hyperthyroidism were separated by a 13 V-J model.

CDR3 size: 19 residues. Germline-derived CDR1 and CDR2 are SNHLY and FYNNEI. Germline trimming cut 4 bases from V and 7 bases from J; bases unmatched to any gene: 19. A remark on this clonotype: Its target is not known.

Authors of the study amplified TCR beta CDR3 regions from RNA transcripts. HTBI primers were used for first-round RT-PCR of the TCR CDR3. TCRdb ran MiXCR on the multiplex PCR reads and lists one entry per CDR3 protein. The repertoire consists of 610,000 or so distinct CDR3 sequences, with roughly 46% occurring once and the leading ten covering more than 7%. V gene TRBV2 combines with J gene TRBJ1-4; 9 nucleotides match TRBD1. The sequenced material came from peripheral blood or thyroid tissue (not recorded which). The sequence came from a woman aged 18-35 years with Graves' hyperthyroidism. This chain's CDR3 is CASSVLGYTGDREGEKLFF. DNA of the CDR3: TGTGCCAGCAGTGTACTAGGATACACCGGGGACAGGGAAGGTGAAAAACTGTTTTTT.